This is a list of T cell receptor beta chains from one sample in a study of blood T cell repertoires in COVID-19. The method was immunoSEQ multiplex PCR; TCRdb's version includes in-frame clones alone and lacks a portion of them. The sample yields approximately 70,000 clones, roughly nine tenths seen once. Source material: peripheral blood. The receptors originated from a man aged 35-49 years with COVID-19, enrolled during active disease. Each CDR3 is given with its conserved first and last residue. Each record gives: D gene, CDR3 length, V gene, clone size, J gene, CDR3 protein, CDR3 DNA. A D gene is named only where the DNA matches it firmly. Clone size appears in some rows only: once, few, many, or a class for an expanded clone.

-	17	TRBV25-1	-	TRBJ1-2	CASSEGGGTGANYGYTF	TGTGCCAGCAGTGAAGGGGGAGGAACCGGGGCTAACTATGGCTACACCTTC
-	13	TRBV18	-	TRBJ2-1	CASSPSRTTEQFF	TGTGCCAGCTCACCATCCCGGACAACCGAGCAGTTCTTC
TRBD2	16	TRBV9	once	TRBJ2-7	CASSPRAAGVLYEQYF	TGTGCCAGCAGTCCCCGGGCAGCGGGGGTCCTATACGAGCAGTACTTC
TRBD1	17	TRBV4-1	-	TRBJ2-1	CASTAKGAPSSYNEQFF	TGCGCCAGCACAGCGAAGGGGGCACCGAGCTCCTACAATGAGCAGTTCTTC
-	14	TRBV9	-	TRBJ2-7	CASSVANSGNEQYF	TGTGCCAGCAGCGTAGCCAATTCGGGGAACGAGCAGTACTTC
-	14	TRBV6-5	-	TRBJ1-3	CASSSSGEGNTIYF	TGTGCCAGCAGTTCGTCAGGGGAGGGAAACACCATATATTTT
TRBD2	15	TRBV2	-	TRBJ2-1	CASSPRLAGFNEQFF	TGTGCCAGCAGCCCCCGACTAGCGGGCTTCAATGAGCAGTTCTTC
-	15	TRBV7-2	-	TRBJ1-3	CASSVTGFSGNTIYF	TGTGCCAGCAGCGTTACAGGGTTCTCTGGAAACACCATATATTTT
TRBD2	15	TRBV2	-	TRBJ2-3	CASRPGLAGTDTQYF	TGTGCCAGCAGACCGGGACTAGCGGGCACAGATACGCAGTATTTT
TRBD1	14	TRBV2	-	TRBJ1-2	CASSLRQGAEGYTF	TGTGCCAGCAGTCTCAGACAGGGGGCGGAAGGCTACACCTTC
TRBD1	15	TRBV5-1	-	TRBJ2-4	CASSLMGQGLNIQYF	TGCGCCAGCAGCTTGATGGGACAGGGATTGAACATTCAGTACTTC
TRBD2	16	TRBV2	few	TRBJ2-1	CASSETSGGWGNEQFF	TGTGCCAGCAGTGAAACTAGCGGGGGGTGGGGCAATGAGCAGTTCTTC
TRBD2	15	TRBV7-2	-	TRBJ2-1	CASSLISGADNEQFF	TGTGCCAGCAGCTTAATCAGCGGGGCAGACAATGAGCAGTTCTTC
TRBD1	14	TRBV6-6	once	TRBJ1-6	CASSYAQGASPLHF	TGTGCCAGCAGTTACGCCCAGGGGGCTTCACCCCTCCACTTT
-	15	TRBV7-9	-	TRBJ2-5	CASSPLVSRQETQYF	TGTGCCAGCAGCCCCCTAGTAAGCCGCCAAGAGACCCAGTACTTC
TRBD2	16	TRBV6-6	once	TRBJ2-1	CASSDPSGGKYNEQFF	TGTGCCAGCAGCGACCCCAGCGGGGGGAAATACAATGAGCAGTTCTTC
TRBD2	17	TRBV5-3	-	TRBJ2-5	CARSCKELAGGQETQYF	TGTGCCAGAAGCTGCAAAGAGTTAGCGGGGGGACAAGAGACCCAGTACTTC
-	16	TRBV7-6	-	TRBJ2-2	CASSFPPLANTGELFF	TGTGCCAGCAGCTTTCCCCCCCTCGCGAACACCGGGGAGCTGTTTTTT
-	13	TRBV6-1	few	TRBJ2-7	CASSDGGPYEQYF	TGTGCCAGCAGTGACGGGGGACCCTACGAGCAGTACTTC
-	15	TRBV3-1/TRBV3-2	once	TRBJ2-2	CASSPLLGAAGELFF	TGTGCCAGCAGCCCCCTCCTGGGGGCGGCCGGGGAGCTGTTTTTT
TRBD1	11	TRBV10-2	-	TRBJ1-2	CASSPGGGYTF	TGCGCCAGCAGTCCAGGGGGAGGCTACACCTTC
TRBD1	16	TRBV10-3	-	TRBJ2-4	CAISAVGTGDKNIQYF	TGTGCCATCAGTGCCGTCGGGACAGGGGACAAAAACATTCAGTACTTC
TRBD1	14	TRBV7-9	-	TRBJ2-1	CASSQGQGDNEQFF	TGTGCCAGCAGCCAGGGACAGGGGGACAATGAGCAGTTCTTC
-	13	TRBV2	-	TRBJ1-2	CASSGTFNYGYTF	TGTGCCAGCAGCGGGACATTTAACTATGGCTACACCTTC
TRBD2	16	TRBV7-2	-	TRBJ2-3	CASSSGLAGGQDTQYF	TGTGCCAGCAGCTCCGGACTAGCGGGGGGGCAAGATACGCAGTATTTT
TRBD2	18	TRBV6-2/TRBV6-3	-	TRBJ2-3	CASSPRTSGGVEGDTQYF	TGTGCCAGCAGTCCCCGGACTAGCGGGGGGGTTGAGGGAGATACGCAGTATTTT
-	14	TRBV2	-	TRBJ1-6	CASMGGPYNSPLHF	TGTGCCAGCATGGGAGGGCCTTATAATTCACCCCTCCACTTT
TRBD1	13	TRBV30	-	TRBJ1-2	CAWRMTGSDGYTF	TGTGCCTGGAGAATGACAGGGAGTGATGGCTACACCTTC
-	15	TRBV7-9	-	TRBJ2-1	CASSLTGGTYNEQFF	TGTGCCAGCAGCTTAACGGGGGGCACCTACAATGAGCAGTTCTTC
-	12	TRBV2	once	TRBJ2-7	CASSEQGYEQYF	TGTGCCAGCAGTGAACAGGGGTACGAGCAGTACTTC
TRBD2	16	TRBV11-2	-	TRBJ2-1	CASSQNPSGVYNEQFF	TGTGCCAGCAGCCAAAATCCTAGCGGGGTGTACAATGAGCAGTTCTTC
-	13	TRBV20-1	-	TRBJ2-2	CSASHTDTGELFF	TGCAGTGCTAGTCATACAGACACCGGGGAGCTGTTTTTT
-	13	TRBV11-2	once	TRBJ2-1	CASSQTGNNEQFF	TGTGCCAGCAGCCAAACAGGTAACAATGAGCAGTTCTTC
-	13	TRBV7-9	-	TRBJ2-7	CASGTGDTYEQYF	TGTGCCAGCGGAACGGGGGATACCTACGAGCAGTACTTC
TRBD1	13	TRBV5-1	few	TRBJ2-7	CASSSRGLHEQYF	TGCGCCAGCAGCTCCAGGGGGCTGCACGAGCAGTACTTC
TRBD1	15	TRBV7-9	-	TRBJ1-2	CASSLQGELWNGYTF	TGTGCCAGCAGCTTACAGGGGGAGTTATGGAACGGCTACACCTTC
-	14	TRBV3-1/TRBV3-2	-	TRBJ2-3	CASSQGGGRNTQYF	TGTGCCAGCAGCCAAGGGGGGGGGCGAAATACGCAGTATTTT
-	14	TRBV2	-	TRBJ1-1	CASSGDTLNTEAFF	TGTGCCAGCAGTGGGGACACCCTTAACACTGAAGCTTTCTTT
TRBD1	14	TRBV5-4	-	TRBJ2-7	CASSGDRASYEQYF	TGTGCCAGCAGCGGGGACAGGGCCTCCTACGAGCAGTACTTC
-	13	TRBV10-3	-	TRBJ1-1	CAISERGLTEAFF	TGTGCCATCAGTGAGAGGGGACTTACTGAAGCTTTCTTT
-	14	TRBV4-1	-	TRBJ1-4	CASSPTGGYEKLFF	TGCGCCAGCAGCCCGACGGGGGGATATGAAAAACTGTTTTTT
-	12	TRBV14	-	TRBJ2-7	CASSLGLGEQYF	TGTGCCAGCAGCCTGGGGCTTGGCGAGCAGTACTTC
-	13	TRBV3-1/TRBV3-2	-	TRBJ1-1	CASSQTVNTEAFF	TGTGCCAGCAGCCAGACAGTTAACACTGAAGCTTTCTTT
-	14	TRBV23-1	-	TRBJ2-1	CASSQSGASNEQFF	TGCGCCAGCAGTCAATCCGGAGCGAGCAATGAGCAGTTCTTC
-	13	TRBV14	-	TRBJ2-1	CASSQGEINEQFF	TGTGCCAGCAGCCAAGGAGAGATCAATGAGCAGTTCTTC
-	14	TRBV28	few	TRBJ2-5	CASSDSALQETQYF	TGTGCCAGCAGCGACAGCGCTCTACAAGAGACCCAGTACTTC
TRBD1	14	TRBV30	-	TRBJ1-1	CASSQGGGNTEAFF	TGTGCCTCATCCCAAGGGGGCGGGAACACTGAAGCTTTCTTT
TRBD1	14	TRBV28	-	TRBJ2-6	CASNQGAGANVLTF	TGTGCCAGCAACCAGGGGGCTGGGGCCAACGTCCTGACTTTC
-	14	TRBV6-1	-	TRBJ1-6	CASSEHRKNSPLHF	TGTGCCAGCAGTGAACACAGGAAAAATTCACCCCTCCACTTT
-	15	TRBV28	-	TRBJ1-5	CASSSGVWSNQPQHF	TGTGCCAGCAGTTCAGGGGTTTGGAGCAATCAGCCCCAGCATTTT
-	15	TRBV28	-	TRBJ1-4	CASSGVEAANEKLFF	TGTGCCAGCAGCGGCGTGGAGGCCGCTAATGAAAAACTGTTTTTT
-	13	TRBV7-2	-	TRBJ1-1	CASSFTGDTEAFF	TGTGCCAGCAGCTTTACGGGGGACACTGAAGCTTTCTTT
-	13	TRBV30	-	TRBJ1-5	CAWTGGGNQPQHF	TGTGCCTGGACGGGGGGGGGCAATCAGCCCCAGCATTTT
TRBD1	14	TRBV28	-	TRBJ2-7	CASSTGGKTYEQYF	TGTGCCAGCAGCACAGGGGGTAAGACCTACGAGCAGTACTTC
TRBD2	19	TRBV23-1	-	TRBJ2-7	CASSHPPGLAGGFSYEQYF	TGCGCCAGCAGTCACCCCCCGGGACTAGCGGGGGGTTTCTCCTACGAGCAGTACTTC
TRBD2	14	TRBV5-4	-	TRBJ2-3	CASSSGLVADTQYF	TGTGCCAGCAGCTCCGGACTAGTAGCAGATACGCAGTATTTT
TRBD1	14	TRBV10-3	once	TRBJ2-7	CAISGDSPTGEQYF	TGTGCCATCAGTGGGGACAGTCCAACGGGCGAGCAGTACTTC